Each of the 17 T cell receptor beta chains below was sequenced from the same sample in a study of T cells in Graves' hyperthyroidism and ophthalmopathy (dated by TCRdb to the late 2010s). The library was prepared using multiplex PCR. Instrument used: Illumina HiSeq 2000. Amplification of TCR beta CDR3 regions was carried out from RNA transcripts. The TCR CDR3 was subjected to a first round of RT-PCR using the HTBI primer set and the Qiagen OneStep RT-PCR kit. The raw public reads went through TCRdb reprocessing: fastp at Q25, MiXCR clone calling, in-frame beta chains kept. A single entry per CDR3 protein holds the most common genes and DNA from its merged rows. In all, the sample holds under 300,000 distinct CDR3 sequences, and approximately 14% of those were seen once. The top ten clonotypes cover 7% to 9.5% of the sample. Sequenced material: blood. These receptors were obtained from a woman in her 40s with Graves' hyperthyroidism.

As concerns this clonotype: A much larger clonotype is one base distant, so this may be a read error. The V gene is TRBV30, the J gene TRBJ1-1; D is undetermined. Trimming removed 7 bases from V and 7 bases from J, with 13 bases in between. CDR1 is GTSNPN and CDR2 is SVGIG in the germline V gene (reference sequence). The CDR3 is made up of 11 amino acids. The DNA of the CDR3 is TGTGCCTCCGAATCGGTCGTTGAAGCTTTCTTT. As protein: CASESVVEAFF.

Many counts were recorded for this clonotype. V and J are TRBV3-1 and TRBJ2-1; 11 bases agree with TRBD2. V lost 3 bases and J lost 8; bases outside the gene matches: 9. This CDR3 is built from 16 residues. Germline V CDR1 and CDR2: LGHDT, YNNKEL (reference sequence). Here the CDR3 reads CASSHRGLAEGDEQFF. Here the CDR3 DNA reads TGTGCCAGCAGCCATAGGGGACTAGCGGAGGGCGATGAGCAGTTCTTC.

This chain's CDR3 is CASSLMSPVVNEQFF. The CDR3 region has the DNA TGTGCCAGCAGTTTAATGTCCCCAGTGGTCAATGAGCAGTTCTTC. V usage is TRBV27 and J usage is TRBJ2-1, with D unresolved. Germline CDR1 reads MNHEY; CDR2 reads SMNVEV (reference sequence). Trimming cost V 2 bases and J 6 bases, with 14 bases left between them. This CDR3 comprises 15 residues.

Notes on this clonotype: A much larger clone sits a single nucleotide away, making a read error possible. This sequence joins TRBV6-1 and TRBJ2-7, with 7 bases aligning to TRBD2. The CDR3 is 13 residues long. Germline CDR1 MNHNS, CDR2 SASEGT. Here the CDR3 DNA reads TGTGCCAGCCAGGGCGGGAGTTGGTACGAGCAGGACTTC. Translation gives CASQGGSWYEQDF.

This clonotype was found many times. CDR3 sequence reads: CASSLPARIAEAFF. The CDR3 nucleotides are TGTGCCAGCAGTTTACCCGCCAGGATCGCTGAAGCTTTCTTT. This chain connects TRBV12-3 or TRBV12-4 to TRBJ1-1; unclear D gene. Trimming took off 2 bases at V and 6 bases at J, with 13 bases between the two ends. This CDR3 spans 14 amino acids.

This clonotype has a count of ten or more. The rearrangement links TRBV2 to TRBJ1-4; 8 positions agree with TRBD1. The length of the CDR3 is 13 residues. V shed 7 bases and J 6 bases; nucleotides not matched to a gene: 4. Per germline, CDR1 SNHLY and CDR2 FYNNEI. DNA for the CDR3: TGTGCCAGCAACGACAGGGGCCATGAAAAACTGTTTTTT. This sequence encodes CASNDRGHEKLFF.

This clonotype has a count of ten or more. The chain uses TRBV7-6 and TRBJ1-5, with 8 bases fitting TRBD1. The V gene's germline CDR1 is SGHVS and CDR2 FNYEAQ. The CDR3 consists of 24 residues. V was clipped by 4 bases and J by 0 bases; unmatched bases: 29. CDR3 residues: CASSSNLGSLMGQAPINSNQPQHF. Here the CDR3 DNA reads TGTGCCAGCAGCTCTAATTTGGGGTCTTTAATGGGACAGGCACCGATTAATAGCAATCAGCCCCAGCATTTT.

The table lists this clonotype with a few counts. The chain employs TRBV7-2 and TRBJ2-3, with D unclear. This CDR3 has 14 amino acids. Trimming cost V 6 bases and J 6 bases, with 16 bases left between them. Germline V lookup: CDR1 SGHTA, CDR2 FQGNSA. CDR3 region: CASSPDFTTDTQYF. The CDR3 DNA reads as TGTGCCAGCAGTCCCGACTTTACCACGGATACGCAGTATTTT.

This clonotype was detected only a few times. The chain joins TRBV9 to TRBJ2-2; 9 positions match TRBD2. V shed 1 base, J shed 5 bases, and the junction held 6 bases outside the gene matches. This CDR3 has 16 amino acids. The germline gives CDR1 SGDLS, CDR2 YYNGEE. The chain's CDR3 is CASSVRAGGRTGELFF. CDR3 bases: TGTGCCAGCAGCGTAAGGGCGGGAGGGCGAACCGGGGAGCTGTTTTTT.

This clonotype was detected only a few times. The chain couples TRBV6-1 to TRBJ2-7; TRBD2 matches at 9 bases. Germline V gene lookup returns CDR1 MNHNS and CDR2 SASEGT. The CDR3 runs to 14 residues. Trimming took 5 bases from V and 0 from J; bases not matched to a gene: 2. Here the CDR3 reads CASSRLAVSYEQYF. The CDR3 nucleotides are TGTGCCAGCAGTCGACTAGCGGTCTCCTACGAGCAGTACTTC.

The chain joins TRBV13 to TRBJ2-7; D may be TRBD1 (6 bases). The CDR3 contains 17 residues. V was shortened by 4 bases and J by 4 bases, with 23 bases between the two germline ends. The germline gives CDR1 PRHDT, CDR2 FYEKMQ (reference sequence). The CDR3 sequence: CASSSHLGTSLMYEQYF. CDR3 DNA sequence: TGTGCCAGCAGCTCCCACCTTGGGACAAGCCTTATGTACGAGCAGTACTTC.

This clonotype occurred many times. V usage is TRBV5-1 and J usage is TRBJ1-6; the D gene is possibly TRBD1 (5 bases). The germline CDR1 and CDR2 sequences are SGHRS and YFSETQ. This CDR3 region has 15 residues. V lost 0 bases, J lost 10 bases, and 14 bases lay in between. The CDR3 spells CASSLDPGQGSPLHF. The CDR3 bases are TGCGCCAGCAGCTTGGATCCAGGGCAAGGATCACCCCTCCACTTT.

This clonotype was picked up many times. The gene calls are TRBV6-2 or TRBV6-3 and TRBJ2-7; tentative D call: TRBD2 (5 bases). Trimming removed 7 bases from V and 9 bases from J, with 19 bases in between. This CDR3 comprises 13 residues. Germline lookup yields CDR1 MNHEY and CDR2 SVGEGT. The CDR3 coding sequence is TGTGCCAGCACCTTACCGGGGAATCAAAGGCAGTACTTC. Encoded protein: CASTLPGNQRQYF.

In this sample, this clonotype turned up many times. The chain links TRBV29-1 to TRBJ2-7; TRBD2 matches 11 bases. The CDR3 is made up of 13 amino acids. The V and J ends lost 4 bases and 7 bases, in that order; junction bases with no gene match: 6. Germline CDR1 SQVTM, CDR2 ANQGSEA. The CDR3 reads CSVVVAGGEEQYF. CDR3 DNA sequence: TGCAGCGTTGTAGTAGCGGGAGGGGAAGAGCAGTACTTC.

The V and J genes are TRBV6-5 and TRBJ1-6; D is unresolved. CDR1 and CDR2 from the germline V gene are MNHEY and SVGAGI. V lost 0 bases to trimming and J lost 9 bases, with 18 bases between them. The CDR3 is made up of 17 amino acids. In DNA form, the CDR3 reads TGTGCCAGCAGTTACTCAATTGAGGGAGTCAGGTTTTCACCCCTCCACTTT. Translating gives CASSYSIEGVRFSPLHF.

The CDR3 DNA follows: TGCAGTGTAACAGGGACCTATGGCTACACCTTC. Its translation: CSVTGTYGYTF. The chain couples TRBV20-1 to TRBJ1-2; possibly TRBD1 for D (6 bases). The CDR3 length is 11 residues. The germline gives CDR1 DFQATT, CDR2 SNEGSKA (reference sequence). V was shortened by 7 bases and J by 4 bases, with 10 bases between the two germline ends.

The chain combines TRBV29-1 with TRBJ2-7; 14 bases fit TRBD2. The CDR3 runs 16 residues. Germline V lookup: CDR1 SQVTM, CDR2 ANQGSEA. After removal of 3 bases from V and 2 bases from J, the junction contained 6 bases not matched to a gene. The CDR3 sequence: CSVEGGTSGSPYEQYF. CDR3 in DNA: TGCAGCGTTGAGGGAGGGACTAGCGGGAGTCCCTACGAGCAGTACTTC.